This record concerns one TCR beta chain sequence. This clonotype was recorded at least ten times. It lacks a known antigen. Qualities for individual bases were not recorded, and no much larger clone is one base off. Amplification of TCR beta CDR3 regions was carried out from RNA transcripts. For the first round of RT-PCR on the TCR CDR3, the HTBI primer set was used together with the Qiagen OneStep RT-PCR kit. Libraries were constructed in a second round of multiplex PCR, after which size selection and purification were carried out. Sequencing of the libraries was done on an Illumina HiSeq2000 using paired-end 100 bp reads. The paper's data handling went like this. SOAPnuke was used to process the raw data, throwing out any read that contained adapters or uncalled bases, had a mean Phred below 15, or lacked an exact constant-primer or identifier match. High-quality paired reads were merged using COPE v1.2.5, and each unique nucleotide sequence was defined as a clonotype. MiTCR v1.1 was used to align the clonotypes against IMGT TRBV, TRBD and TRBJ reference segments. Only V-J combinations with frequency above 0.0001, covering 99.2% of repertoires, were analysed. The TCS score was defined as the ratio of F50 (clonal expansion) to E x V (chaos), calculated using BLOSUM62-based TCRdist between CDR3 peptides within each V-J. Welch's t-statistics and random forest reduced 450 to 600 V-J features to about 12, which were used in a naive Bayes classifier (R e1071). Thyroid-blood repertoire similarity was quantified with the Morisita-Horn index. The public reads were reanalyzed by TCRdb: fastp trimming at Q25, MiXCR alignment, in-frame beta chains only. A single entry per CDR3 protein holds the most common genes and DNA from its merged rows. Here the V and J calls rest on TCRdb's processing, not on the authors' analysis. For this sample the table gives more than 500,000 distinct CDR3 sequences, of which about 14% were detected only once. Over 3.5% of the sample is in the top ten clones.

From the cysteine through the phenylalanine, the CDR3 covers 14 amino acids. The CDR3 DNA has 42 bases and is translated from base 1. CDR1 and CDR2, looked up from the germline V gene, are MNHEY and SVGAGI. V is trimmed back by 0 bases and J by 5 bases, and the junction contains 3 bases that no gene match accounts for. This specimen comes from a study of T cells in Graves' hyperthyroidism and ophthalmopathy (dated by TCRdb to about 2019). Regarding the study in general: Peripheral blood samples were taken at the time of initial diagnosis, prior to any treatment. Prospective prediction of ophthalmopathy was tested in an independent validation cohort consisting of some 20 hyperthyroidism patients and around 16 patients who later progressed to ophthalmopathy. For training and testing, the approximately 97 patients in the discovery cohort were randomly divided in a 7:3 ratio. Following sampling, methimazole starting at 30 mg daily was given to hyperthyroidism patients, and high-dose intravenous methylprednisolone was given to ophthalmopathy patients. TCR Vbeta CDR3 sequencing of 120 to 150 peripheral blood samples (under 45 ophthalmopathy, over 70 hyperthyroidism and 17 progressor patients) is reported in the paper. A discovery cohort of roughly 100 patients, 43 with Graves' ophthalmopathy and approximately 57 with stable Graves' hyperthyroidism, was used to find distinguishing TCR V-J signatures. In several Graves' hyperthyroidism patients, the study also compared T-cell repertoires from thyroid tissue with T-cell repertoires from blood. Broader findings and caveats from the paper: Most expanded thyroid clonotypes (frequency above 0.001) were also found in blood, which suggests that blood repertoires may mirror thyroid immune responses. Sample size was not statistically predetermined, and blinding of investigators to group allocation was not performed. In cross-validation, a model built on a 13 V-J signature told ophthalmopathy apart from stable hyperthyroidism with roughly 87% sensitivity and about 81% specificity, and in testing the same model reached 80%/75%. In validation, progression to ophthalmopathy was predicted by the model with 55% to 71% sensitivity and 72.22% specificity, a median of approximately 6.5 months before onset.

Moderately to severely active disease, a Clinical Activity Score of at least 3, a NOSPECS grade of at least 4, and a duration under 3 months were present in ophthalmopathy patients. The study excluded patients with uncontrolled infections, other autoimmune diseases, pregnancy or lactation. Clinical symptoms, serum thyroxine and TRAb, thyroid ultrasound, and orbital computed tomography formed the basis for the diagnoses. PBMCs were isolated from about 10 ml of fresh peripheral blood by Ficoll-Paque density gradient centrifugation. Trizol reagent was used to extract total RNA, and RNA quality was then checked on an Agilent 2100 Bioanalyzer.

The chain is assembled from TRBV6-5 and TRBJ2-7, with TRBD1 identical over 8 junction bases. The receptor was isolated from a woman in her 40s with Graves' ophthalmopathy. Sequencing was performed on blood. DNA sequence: TGTGCCAGCAGTTACTCAAACAGGGGGAACGAGCAGTACTTC. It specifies CASSYSNRGNEQYF.